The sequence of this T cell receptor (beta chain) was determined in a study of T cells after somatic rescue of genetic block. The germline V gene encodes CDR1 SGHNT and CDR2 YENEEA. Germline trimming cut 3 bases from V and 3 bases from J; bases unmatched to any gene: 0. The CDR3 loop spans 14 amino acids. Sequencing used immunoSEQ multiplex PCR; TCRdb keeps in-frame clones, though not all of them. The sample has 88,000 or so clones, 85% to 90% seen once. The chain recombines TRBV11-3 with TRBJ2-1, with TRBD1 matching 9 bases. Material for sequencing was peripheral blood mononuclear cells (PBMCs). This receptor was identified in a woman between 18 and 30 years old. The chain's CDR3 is CASSLTGGYNEQFF. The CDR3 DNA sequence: TGTGCCAGCAGCTTGACAGGGGGCTACAATGAGCAGTTCTTC.